These 13 T cell receptor beta chains were all obtained from the same sample, sequenced in a study of shared clonotypes between healthy human individuals. CD45RO-negative, CCR7-selected cells formed the naive CD8 fraction, which excluded terminally differentiated effector memory CD45RA+ cells. Sequencing used immunoSEQ multiplex PCR; TCRdb keeps in-frame clones, though not all of them. The table includes approximately 2,200,000 clones, around 93% detected once. Sequenced: naive CD8+ T cells from PBMCs. These receptors all stem from a young man in good health. Some clones in this sample may be carry-over from other donors' samples.

For this clone: The sample holds other DNA sequences that translate to the same CDR3. The chain recombines TRBV9 with TRBJ2-3; TRBD2 matches 9 bases. V lost 0 bases to trimming and J lost 3 bases; unmatched junction nucleotides: 5. The CDR3 covers 16 residues. Germline V CDR1 and CDR2: SGDLS, YYNGEE. CDR3 DNA: TGTGCCAGCAGCGTAGGGGGTAGCGGGAGAACAGATACGCAGTATTTT. Residues: CASSVGGSGRTDTQYF.

The rearrangement joins TRBV5-1 to TRBJ2-6; TRBD1 agrees at 8 bases. CDR1 and CDR2 (germline): SGHRS, YFSETQ. The CDR3 extends over 17 amino acids. Trimming removed 0 bases from V and 0 bases from J; junction bases left unmatched: 2. DNA for the CDR3: TGCGCCAGCAGCTTGGCAGGACAGGGCTCTGGGGCCAACGTCCTGACTTTC. Translating it yields CASSLAGQGSGANVLTF.

The chain combines TRBV27 with TRBJ1-5; 10 bases are shared with TRBD1. This CDR3 spans 16 amino acids. The germline V gene has CDR1 MNHEY and CDR2 SMNVEV (reference sequence). Germline trimming cut 0 bases from V and 2 bases from J; bases unmatched to any gene: 1. The CDR3 DNA is TGTGCCAGCAGTTTATCGACAGGGGGCGGCAATCAGCCCCAGCATTTT. It encodes CASSLSTGGGNQPQHF.

The V call is TRBV19, the J call TRBJ2-3; the D gene is possibly TRBD1 (5 bases). From germline, CDR1 is LNHDA and CDR2 SQIVND (reference sequence). This CDR3 region has 14 residues. V gave up 3 bases and J gave up 4 bases, with 11 bases separating them. In DNA form, the CDR3 reads TGTGCCAGTAGTATTGGGGCTAGGGCAGATACGCAGTATTTT. Translated: CASSIGARADTQYF.

The V gene is TRBV21-1, the J gene TRBJ2-5; the table's D gene call, TRBD2, was not cross checked with the DNA. TRBV21-1 is marked as a pseudogene. The CDR3 is 15 residues long. This CDR3 reads CASSKDGGSGETQYF. DNA for the CDR3: TGTGCCAGCAGCAAAGATGGCGGGAGCGGCGAGACCCAGTACTTC.

V and J are TRBV19 and TRBJ2-7; possible D gene TRBD2, 5 bases. Trimming shortened V by 4 bases and J by 3 bases, and 16 bases separated the two germline ends. This CDR3 has 15 amino acids. Germline V CDR1 and CDR2: LNHDA, SQIVND (reference sequence). The CDR3 DNA reads TGTGCCAGTAGTACAGCCCAAGAGGGAAACTACGAGCAGTACTTC. Translating gives CASSTAQEGNYEQYF.

The CDR3 sequence: CASSPGDRGTALIYTEAFF. In DNA, the CDR3 is TGCGCCAGCAGCCCAGGGGACAGGGGGACTGCCTTAATCTACACTGAAGCTTTCTTT. The chain joins TRBV5-1 to TRBJ1-1; 11 bases line up with TRBD1. The CDR3 extends over 19 amino acids. The germline CDR1 and CDR2 sequences are SGHRS and YFSETQ. Trimming removed 4 bases from V and 3 bases from J; junction bases left unmatched: 17.

V is TRBV7-2 and J is TRBJ2-7; no definite D call. The V and J ends lost 2 bases and 1 base respectively, with 9 bases between them. The germline V gene encodes CDR1 SGHTA and CDR2 FQGNSA. CDR3 size: 14 residues. The CDR3 DNA sequence: TGTGCCAGCAGCTTATCACCCCAATCCTACGAGCAGTACTTC. Translated: CASSLSPQSYEQYF.

This clone was recorded once. The CDR3 nucleotides read TGCGCCAGCACCCGGGACAGGGTCTACAATGAGCAGTTCTTC. It translates to CASTRDRVYNEQFF. V usage is TRBV10-2 and J usage is TRBJ2-1; 9 positions match TRBD1. V lost 7 bases and J lost 3; bases outside the gene matches: 4. CDR1 is WSHSY, CDR2 SAAADI, per germline. This CDR3 is built from 14 residues.

On this clone itself: The sample has other DNA sequences that encode this CDR3 too. This rearrangement joins TRBV19 to TRBJ2-1; no reliable D call. This CDR3 region has 13 residues. The V gene lost 3 bases and the J gene lost 9 bases, with 12 bases spanning the gap. Germline V CDR1 and CDR2: LNHDA, SQIVND (reference sequence). CDR3 nucleotides: TGTGCCAGTAGTATCGGCGGTAGCTCTGAGCAGTTCTTC. This codes for CASSIGGSSEQFF.

The gene calls are TRBV5-5 and TRBJ2-7, with TRBD2 as a possible D gene (5 bases). Trimming removed 0 bases at V and 1 base at J, with 11 bases between. Looked up from germline, CDR1 is SGHKS and CDR2 is YYEKEE (reference sequence). The CDR3 has 15 amino acids. The CDR3 loop is CASSLGPPGSYEQYF. The CDR3 bases are TGTGCCAGCAGCTTGGGCCCGCCGGGATCCTACGAGCAGTACTTC. Drawing the rest from reference TRBV5-5 and TRBJ2-7, the complete variable domain is DAGVTQSPTHLIKTRGQQVTLRCSPISGHKSVSWYQQVLGQGPQFIFQYYEKEERGRGNFPDRFSARQFPNYSSELNVNALLLGDSALYLCASSLGPPGSYEQYFGPGTRLTVT.

This clone occurred once. V usage is TRBV10-1 and J usage is TRBJ2-7; D is perhaps TRBD2 (5 bases). CDR1 and CDR2 from the germline V gene are WNHNN and SYGVQD (reference sequence). Trimming cost V 3 bases and J 5 bases, with 8 bases left between them. The CDR3 spans 12 residues. DNA for the CDR3: TGCGCCAGCAGTGACCCCGGGAACGAGCAGTACTTC. Its translation is CASSDPGNEQYF.

V and J are TRBV2 and TRBJ1-1; D is perhaps TRBD1 (5 bases). With 1 base removed from V and 8 bases from J, the gap between germline ends came to 14 bases. CDR1 and CDR2 from the germline V gene are SNHLY and FYNNEI. The CDR3 runs to 14 residues. This CDR3 reads CASSEGGVPPEAFF. The CDR3 DNA sequence: TGTGCCAGCAGTGAAGGGGGGGTCCCTCCCGAAGCTTTCTTT.